Listed below are T cell receptor beta chains from one sample, sequenced in a study of blood T cell repertoires in COVID-19. The data were produced by immunoSEQ multiplex PCR, yet TCRdb's version contains in-frame clones alone and is incomplete. Here the sample spans approximately 90,000 clones, about 79% being singletons. Sequenced: peripheral blood. The origin of the receptors is a man aged 55 to 70 with acute or convalescent COVID-19. The CDR3 runs from the conserved cysteine through the conserved F or W. D genes are given only for firm matches. Rows give clone size only sometimes, using once, few, many, or a class for an expanded clone.

clone_size j_call v_call d_call cdr3_nt cdr3_aa
. TRBJ1-2 TRBV18 . TGTGCCAGCTCACCGCGGACAGTCGGCGATGGCTACACCTTC CASSPRTVGDGYTF
. TRBJ1-2 TRBV4-1 TRBD1 TGCGCCAGCAGCCAAGATCGCGGACAGGGATCGAGCTATGGCTACACCTTC CASSQDRGQGSSYGYTF
. TRBJ1-1 TRBV28 TRBD1 TGTGCCAGCAGTTTAGCGCAGGGGGCGCCCACTGAAGCTTTCTTT CASSLAQGAPTEAFF
. TRBJ2-3 TRBV9 TRBD2 TGTGCCAGCAGCTGGACTAGCGGGGGGAGGACTAGCACAGATACGCAGTATTTT CASSWTSGGRTSTDTQYF
. TRBJ2-1 TRBV11-3 TRBD2 TGTGCCAGCAGCTTAGCGGCGGGGGGGCCTTACAATGAGCAGTTCTTC CASSLAAGGPYNEQFF
. TRBJ1-4 TRBV7-6 TRBD1 TGTGCCAGCAGCTTACAAAACAGGACAGGGCCATCGGGGAAAACTAATGAAAAACTGTTTTTT CASSLQNRTGPSGKTNEKLFF
. TRBJ1-2 TRBV6-5 TRBD1 TGTGCCAGCAGTCGGACAGGGGGAAGCTATGGCTACACCTTC CASSRTGGSYGYTF
. TRBJ2-7 TRBV28 . TGTGCCAGCAGTTTCCAGGCGGGGAGAGCCTACGAGCAGTACTTC CASSFQAGRAYEQYF
few TRBJ1-6 TRBV6-5 . TGTGCCAGCAGTTACCCGGGTTCACCCCTCCACTTT CASSYPGSPLHF
. TRBJ1-3 TRBV12-3/TRBV12-4 . TGTGCCAGCAGTTTTCGGGCTGGAAACACCATATATTTT CASSFRAGNTIYF
. TRBJ1-3 TRBV28 . TGTGCCAGCAGTTCTGTACAGGGTTTAGGTGGAAACACCATATATTTT CASSSVQGLGGNTIYF
. TRBJ2-3 TRBV5-4 TRBD2 TGTGCCAGCAGCCCTGGTCGGCTAGCGGGGGGGATTGGGTCAGATACGCAGTATTTT CASSPGRLAGGIGSDTQYF
. TRBJ2-1 TRBV3-1/TRBV3-2 TRBD2 TGTGCCAGCAGCCTCGGACTAGTGGCGGGGGATGAGCAGTTCTTC CASSLGLVAGDEQFF
. TRBJ2-1 TRBV18 . TGTGCCAGCTCACCCATCTCCTACAATGAGCAGTTCTTC CASSPISYNEQFF
. TRBJ1-1 TRBV18 . TGTGCCAGCTCACCAGCGAGCACTGAAGCTTTCTTT CASSPASTEAFF
. TRBJ2-2 TRBV2 . TGTGCCAGCAACGGGCTAGCGACGAACACCGGGGAGCTGTTTTTT CASNGLATNTGELFF
. TRBJ2-1 TRBV6-5 TRBD1 TGTGCCAGCAGCTTTGACAGGGGGGGATACAATGAGCAGTTCTTC CASSFDRGGYNEQFF
. TRBJ1-6 TRBV4-1 TRBD1 TGCGCCAGCAGCCAAGACGGACAGGGTAATTCACCCCTCCACTTT CASSQDGQGNSPLHF
. TRBJ1-4 TRBV11-1 TRBD1 TGTGCCAGCAGCACCGACAGGGGTAATGAAAAACTGTTTTTT CASSTDRGNEKLFF
. TRBJ2-1 TRBV3-1/TRBV3-2 . TGTGCCAGCAGCCGTCGAGGTGAGCAGTTCTTC CASSRRGEQFF
. TRBJ1-5 TRBV12-3/TRBV12-4 . TGTGCCAGCAGTTTCCAGGGAGGTCAGCCCCAGCATTTT CASSFQGGQPQHF
. TRBJ1-1 TRBV7-9 TRBD1 TGTGCCAGCAGCTTAAGGACAGGGCGTGAAGCTTTCTTT CASSLRTGREAFF
. TRBJ2-1 TRBV6-2/TRBV6-3 TRBD2 TGTGCCAGCAGTTACTCTCTAGGGGGTTATAGCGGGGTGTATGAGCAGTTCTTC CASSYSLGGYSGVYEQFF
. TRBJ1-2 TRBV5-6 . TGTGCCAGCAGCTTAGGACCCCCTCAGGGTGGCTACACCTTC CASSLGPPQGGYTF
few TRBJ1-5 TRBV28 . TGTGCCATCCGGGGTGGGAGCAATCAGCCCCAGCATTTT CAIRGGSNQPQHF
. TRBJ2-1 TRBV7-3 . TGTGCCAGCAGCTTAACGAGGGAGAACAATGAGCAGTTCTTC CASSLTRENNEQFF
. TRBJ1-2 TRBV6-6 . TGTGCCAGCAGTTACTCCAGGTTTAACTATGGCTACACCTTC CASSYSRFNYGYTF
. TRBJ1-1 TRBV29-1 TRBD1 TGCAGCGTTAAGACAGGGGGAACTGAAGCTTTCTTT CSVKTGGTEAFF
. TRBJ1-1 TRBV5-1 . TGCGCCAGCAGCCTGGCGGGAGGGAGGATTGAAGCTTTCTTT CASSLAGGRIEAFF
. TRBJ1-3 TRBV7-2 . TGTGCCAGCAGCACGACTGGCTCTGGAAACACCATATATTTT CASSTTGSGNTIYF
. TRBJ2-2 TRBV9 . TGTGCCAGCAGCGCCAGGTATTCCACCGGGGAGCTGTTTTTT CASSARYSTGELFF
. TRBJ2-2 TRBV7-2 . TGTGCCAGCACCCTGGGGGGGCCCCTCACCGGGGAGCTGTTTTTT CASTLGGPLTGELFF
. TRBJ1-2 TRBV2 . TGTGCCAGCAGCATACTACAGGATTCCTATGGCTACACCTTC CASSILQDSYGYTF
few TRBJ2-1 TRBV7-9 TRBD1 TGTGCCAGCAGCTTGGGACAGGGGGAGTGGAATGAGCAGTTCTTC CASSLGQGEWNEQFF
. TRBJ2-5 TRBV12-5 . TGTGCTAGTGGTTTGGGACAGATTACCCAAGAGACCCAGTACTTC CASGLGQITQETQYF
. TRBJ2-1 TRBV7-2 TRBD1 TGTGCCAGCAGCTCTCAAGGGGGACAGGGGTCTGAGCAGTTCTTC CASSSQGGQGSEQFF
. TRBJ2-1 TRBV3-1/TRBV3-2 . TGTGCCAGCAGCCAACAGCGGGTTAGTGAGCAGTTCTTC CASSQQRVSEQFF
. TRBJ2-3 TRBV5-1 TRBD2 TGCGCCAGCAGCTTGGACGTCCGGGAGGGAGATACGCAGTATTTT CASSLDVREGDTQYF
. TRBJ1-1 TRBV29-1 TRBD1 TGCAGCGGACGACAGGGGTCGGGCGCTGAAGCTTTCTTT CSGRQGSGAEAFF
. TRBJ1-4 TRBV5-4 . TGTGCCAGCAGCTTACCGCAGGGGGAAAAACTGTTTTTT CASSLPQGEKLFF
. TRBJ2-7 TRBV3-1/TRBV3-2 TRBD1 TGTGCCAGCACCCGGACAGGAAGCTCCTACGAGCAGTACTTC CASTRTGSSYEQYF
. TRBJ1-4 TRBV7-9 TRBD1 TGTGCCAGCAGCTTTGGGACAGGGAATGAAAAACTGTTTTTT CASSFGTGNEKLFF
. TRBJ1-4 TRBV2 . TGTGCCAGCAGGGGCCCTCGGGGTAATGAAAAACTGTTTTTT CASRGPRGNEKLFF
. TRBJ2-6 TRBV30 . TGTGCCTGGACAGGGAACGGGGCCAACGTCCTGACTTTC CAWTGNGANVLTF
. TRBJ1-3 TRBV7-2 TRBD1 TGTGCCAGCAGCCCACAGGGGGCGTCTGGAAACACCATATATTTT CASSPQGASGNTIYF
. TRBJ1-4 TRBV12-3/TRBV12-4 . TGTGCCAGCAGCGCCGCCGGGGGTAAACTGTTTTTT CASSAAGGKLFF
. TRBJ1-1 TRBV28 . TGTGCCAGCAGTTTCGGCGGGCTTAGAACTGAAGCTTTCTTT CASSFGGLRTEAFF
. TRBJ2-3 TRBV9 TRBD2 TGTGCGAGCGGGAGCGGATCCACAGATACGCAGTATTTT CASGSGSTDTQYF
. TRBJ1-1 TRBV3-1/TRBV3-2 . TGTGCCAGCAGCCAAGTAGCTGCGAACACTGAAGCTTTCTTT CASSQVAANTEAFF